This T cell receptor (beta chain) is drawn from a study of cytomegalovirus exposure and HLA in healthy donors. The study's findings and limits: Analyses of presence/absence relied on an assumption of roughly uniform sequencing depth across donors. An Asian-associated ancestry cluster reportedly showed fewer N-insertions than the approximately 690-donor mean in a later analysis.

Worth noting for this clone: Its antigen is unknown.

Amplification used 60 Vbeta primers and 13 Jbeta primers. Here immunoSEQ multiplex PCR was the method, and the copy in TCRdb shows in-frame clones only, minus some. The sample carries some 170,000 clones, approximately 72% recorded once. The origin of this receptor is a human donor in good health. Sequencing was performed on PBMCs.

This chain's CDR3 is CASSQGTGGFGYTF. CDR3 nucleotides: TGCGCCAGCAGCCAAGGGACAGGGGGCTTTGGCTACACCTTC. J is TRBJ1-2 and V is TRBV4-1, with 11 nucleotides matching TRBD1. This CDR3 contains 14 residues. Germline-derived CDR1 and CDR2 are MGHRA and YSYEKL. V dropped 1 base and J dropped 7; count of bases not matched to a gene: 2.